This TCR beta chain emerged from a study of early T cells in non-severe SARS-CoV-2 infection. In the study overall: Sequenced material consisted of bulk RNA (from unsorted whole blood), and chains were unpaired.

Trimming at V came to 4 bases and at J to 7 bases, leaving 13 bases not matched to a gene. This CDR3 contains 15 residues. Germline CDR1 and CDR2: LNHDA and SQIVND (reference sequence). Points on this clonotype: The target antigen is unknown.

General observations from the study: The study's VDJdb matching favored anti-spike CD8 responses and missed private and CD4 specificities.

Individually, cDNA molecules had unique molecular identifiers attached to them. Each CDR3 protein gets one entry after TCRdb re-called the 5' RACE reads with MiXCR. The table has about 67,000 distinct CDR3 sequences, more than 9% seen once. The source material was whole blood. This TCR was sampled from an adult who was a healthcare worker with PCR-confirmed SARS-CoV-2 infection or an uninfected control (not recorded which). This sequence joins TRBV19 and TRBJ2-7; 7 bases match TRBD2. The CDR3 nucleotides read TGTGCCAGTAGTAACTTCGCGGGAGCCCCCCTTGAGCAGTACTTC. Translating it yields CASSNFAGAPLEQYF.